The 18 T cell receptor beta chains given below trace back to one sample, sequenced in a study of blood T cell repertoires in COVID-19. Only in-frame clones appear in the TCRdb table, and some are missing; sequencing was by immunoSEQ multiplex PCR. In the table there are around 270,000 clones, roughly 84% of which are singletons. The sequenced material came from peripheral blood. Receptors were obtained from a middle-aged woman who had recovered from COVID-19.

The chain is built from TRBV25-1 and TRBJ2-7, with D possibly matching TRBD2 (6 bases). This CDR3 is 12 amino acids long. V was shortened by 0 bases and J by 7 bases, with 7 bases between the two germline ends. Germline V gives CDR1 MGHDK, CDR2 SYGVNS. The CDR3 sequence is CASSEYGGEQYF. In DNA form, the CDR3 reads TGTGCCAGCAGTGAATACGGAGGGGAGCAGTACTTC.

This clone was seen a few times. J is TRBJ2-2 and V is TRBV5-4; the match to TRBD2 covers 9 bases. This CDR3 is 15 amino acids long. V gave up 1 base and J gave up 5 bases; unmatched junction bases: 3. Germline values: CDR1 SGHNT, CDR2 YYREEE (reference sequence). The CDR3 DNA reads as TGTGCCAGCAGCTTGCAGGCGGGGGGGACCGGGGAGCTGTTTTTT. Its protein is CASSLQAGGTGELFF.

The chain employs TRBV19 and TRBJ1-1, with 7 bases matching TRBD1. This CDR3 spans 13 amino acids. Germline V gene data show CDR1 as LNHDA and CDR2 as SQIVND (reference sequence). Trimming removed 5 bases from V and 9 bases from J; junction bases left unmatched: 9. The CDR3 nucleotides are TGTGCCAGTAGTGCTGGGACAGATGACAAAGCTTTCTTT. Translated: CASSAGTDDKAFF.

The genes are TRBV30 and TRBJ2-1; the D gene is possibly TRBD2 (5 bases). From germline, CDR1 is GTSNPN and CDR2 SVGIG (reference sequence). The V and J ends lost 1 base and 6 bases respectively, with 16 bases between them. The CDR3 consists of 15 residues. The CDR3: CAWSAPSQLGNEQFF. The CDR3 region has the DNA TGTGCCTGGAGTGCTCCTAGCCAACTAGGCAATGAGCAGTTCTTC.

The rearrangement links TRBV28 to TRBJ2-7; 9 nucleotides align to TRBD2. This CDR3 is 18 amino acids long. Trimming removed 5 bases from V and 6 bases from J; junction bases left unmatched: 20. Looked up from germline, CDR1 is MDHEN and CDR2 is SYDVKM. The CDR3 bases are TGTGCCAGCAGTCCCTTTCGGGGCGGGGGGGCCGGTTCGGGCGAGCAGTACTTC. Translated: CASSPFRGGGAGSGEQYF.

The rearrangement links TRBV5-4 to TRBJ2-1; 7 bases fit TRBD1. Germline V gene lookup returns CDR1 SGHNT and CDR2 YYREEE (reference sequence). The CDR3 extends over 13 amino acids. V lost 4 bases to trimming and J lost 4 bases; unmatched junction nucleotides: 2. CDR3 residues: CASSRDSYNEQFF. The CDR3 region has the DNA TGTGCCAGCAGCCGGGACAGTTACAATGAGCAGTTCTTC.

The J gene is TRBJ2-3, the V gene TRBV19; 12 bases agree with TRBD2. V lost 3 bases, J lost 2 bases, and 6 bases stayed unmatched. In germline, CDR1 is LNHDA, CDR2 SQIVND (reference sequence). The CDR3 has 17 residues. Written as DNA, the CDR3 is TGTGCCAGTAGTATCTTCGCTAGCGGGGGGGACACAGATACGCAGTATTTT. Its translation is CASSIFASGGDTDTQYF.

The chain has TRBV30 and TRBJ2-7, with TRBD1 matching 7 bases. After removal of 3 bases from V and 3 bases from J, the junction contained 8 bases not matched to a gene. Germline CDR1 is GTSNPN and CDR2 is SVGIG (reference sequence). This CDR3 region has 14 residues. The CDR3 coding sequence is TGTGCCTGGAGCGAAAAGGGGGCAGGCTACGAGCAGTACTTC. It codes for CAWSEKGAGYEQYF.

V usage is TRBV20-1 and J usage is TRBJ1-1; D may be TRBD1 (6 bases). V shed 5 bases and J shed 6 bases, with 10 bases lying between them. The CDR3 is 11 amino acids. CDR1 and CDR2 from the germline V gene are DFQATT and SNEGSKA (reference sequence). The CDR3 here is CSAVQGAEAFF. The CDR3, as DNA: TGCAGTGCTGTACAGGGCGCTGAAGCTTTCTTT.

This clone was counted a few times. The chain employs TRBV4-2 and TRBJ2-7, with 8 bases that match TRBD2. With V trimmed by 0 bases and J by 4 bases, 8 bases remained unmatched. The CDR3 loop spans 16 amino acids. CDR1 is LGHNA, CDR2 YNFKEQ, per germline. DNA of the CDR3: TGTGCCAGCAGCCAAGAGGGTAATAGCGGGGCGTACGAGCAGTACTTC. Its protein is CASSQEGNSGAYEQYF.

The gene calls are TRBV5-6 and TRBJ2-5, with a tentative D call TRBD2 (6 bases). This CDR3 contains 12 residues. Germline CDR1 reads SGHDT; CDR2 reads YYEEEE. V dropped 7 bases and J dropped 4 bases, with 11 bases sitting between them. CDR3 DNA sequence: TGTGCCAGCGGGCAGGGAGGAGAGACCCAGTACTTC. Its translation is CASGQGGETQYF.

The CDR3 region is CASSDRNSNQPQHF. The CDR3 DNA is TGCGCCAGCAGTGACCGTAATAGCAATCAGCCCCAGCATTTT. This chain uses TRBV10-2 with TRBJ1-5, with D hard to call. From germline, CDR1 is WSHSY and CDR2 SAAADI. The germline V and J ends were trimmed by 3 bases and 0 bases, with 6 bases remaining between them. The CDR3 totals 14 residues.

A few counts support this clone. The V gene is TRBV19, the J gene TRBJ1-5, with a possible D match to TRBD1 (5 bases). Germline lookup yields CDR1 LNHDA and CDR2 SQIVND (reference sequence). Trimming pared 6 bases from V and 5 bases from J, leaving 17 bases between. This CDR3 spans 15 amino acids. CDR3 protein: CASRVTGGLDQPQHF. DNA of the CDR3: TGTGCCAGTAGAGTCACAGGAGGACTAGATCAGCCCCAGCATTTT.

J is TRBJ2-1 and V is TRBV5-4; TRBD2 is a possible D gene (5 bases). The V gene lost 4 bases and the J gene lost 2 bases, with 13 bases spanning the gap. The CDR3 consists of 15 residues. Germline V lookup: CDR1 SGHNT, CDR2 YYREEE (reference sequence). The CDR3 here is CASSPRGKTYNEQFF. CDR3 DNA: TGTGCCAGCAGCCCCCGGGGTAAGACCTACAATGAGCAGTTCTTC.

This rearrangement joins TRBV5-4 to TRBJ1-2, with a tentative D call TRBD1 (5 bases). Germline values: CDR1 SGHNT, CDR2 YYREEE (reference sequence). The V gene lost 4 bases and the J gene lost 4 bases, with 17 bases spanning the gap. This CDR3 region has 15 residues. CDR3 protein: CASSTNKGPVYGYTF. The CDR3 nucleotides are TGTGCCAGCAGCACCAACAAGGGGCCGGTCTATGGCTACACCTTC. The full variable domain, its missing parts supplied by reference TRBV5-4 and TRBJ1-2, is ETGVTQSPTHLIKTRGQQVTLRCSSQSGHNTVSWYQQALGQGPQFIFQYYREEENGRGNFPPRFSGLQFPNYSSELNVNALELDDSALYLCASSTNKGPVYGYTFGSGTRLTVV.

This rearrangement joins TRBV24-1 to TRBJ1-4, with TRBD1 matching 9 bases. V was pared by 5 bases and J by 7 bases, with 7 bases of the junction left unmatched. Germline V CDR1 and CDR2: KGHDR, SFDVKD. CDR3 length equals 15 residues. CDR3 sequence (DNA): TGTGCCACCAGTGTGCAGGGACAGGGTGGTGAAAAACTGTTTTTT. Translated: CATSVQGQGGEKLFF.

The J gene is TRBJ2-6, the V gene TRBV5-5; TRBD1 matches 10 bases. Germline lookup yields CDR1 SGHKS and CDR2 YYEKEE (reference sequence). The CDR3 spans 19 residues. V lost 4 bases and J lost 0; bases outside the gene matches: 10. CDR3 sequence reads: CASSNIPGQGVSGANVLTF. The CDR3 nucleotides are TGTGCCAGCAGCAACATCCCCGGACAGGGGGTCTCTGGGGCCAACGTCCTGACTTTC.

The V call is TRBV19, the J call TRBJ1-5; a possible D gene is TRBD1 (5 bases). V lost 4 bases to trimming and J lost 7 bases, with 14 bases between them. The CDR3 is 14 amino acids. Germline CDR1 reads LNHDA; CDR2 reads SQIVND (reference sequence). Here the CDR3 reads CASSSTGYLQPQHF. CDR3 in DNA: TGTGCCAGTAGTAGTACAGGCTACCTACAGCCCCAGCATTTT. Full variable domain (outside the CDR3, taken from reference TRBV19 and TRBJ1-5): DGGITQSPKYLFRKEGQNVTLSCEQNLNHDAMYWYRQDPGQGLRLIYYSQIVNDFQKGDIAEGYSVSREKKESFPLTVTSAQKNPTAFYLCASSSTGYLQPQHFGDGTRLSIL.